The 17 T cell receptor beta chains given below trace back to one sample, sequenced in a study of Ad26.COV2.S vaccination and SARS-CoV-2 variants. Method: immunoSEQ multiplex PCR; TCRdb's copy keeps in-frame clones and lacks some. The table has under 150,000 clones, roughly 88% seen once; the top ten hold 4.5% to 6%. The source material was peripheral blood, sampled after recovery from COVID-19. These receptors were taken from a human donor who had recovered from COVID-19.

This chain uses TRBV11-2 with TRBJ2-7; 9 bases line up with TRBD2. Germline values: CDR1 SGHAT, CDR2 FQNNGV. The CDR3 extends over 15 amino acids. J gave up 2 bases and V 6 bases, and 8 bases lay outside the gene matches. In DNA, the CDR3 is TGTGCCAGCAGGGCGAGCGGGGGGTACACCTACGAGCAGTACTTC. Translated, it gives CASRASGGYTYEQYF.

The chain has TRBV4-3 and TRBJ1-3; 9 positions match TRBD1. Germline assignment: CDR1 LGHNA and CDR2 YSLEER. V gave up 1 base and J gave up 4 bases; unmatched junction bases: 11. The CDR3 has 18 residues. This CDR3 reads CASSQGIATGGRGNTIYF. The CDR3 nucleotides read TGCGCCAGCAGCCAAGGAATCGCGACAGGGGGTAGAGGAAACACCATATATTTT.

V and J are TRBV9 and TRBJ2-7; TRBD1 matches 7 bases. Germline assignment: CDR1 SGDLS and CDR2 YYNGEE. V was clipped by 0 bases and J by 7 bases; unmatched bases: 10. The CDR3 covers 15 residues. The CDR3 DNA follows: TGTGCCAGCAGCGTAGGGGGGACAGCCCCCTGGGAGCAGTACTTC. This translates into CASSVGGTAPWEQYF.

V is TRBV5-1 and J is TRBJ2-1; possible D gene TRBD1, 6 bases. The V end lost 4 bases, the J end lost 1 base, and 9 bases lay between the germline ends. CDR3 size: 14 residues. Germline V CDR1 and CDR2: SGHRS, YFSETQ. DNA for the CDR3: TGCGCCAGCAGCGAGGGACAATCCTACAATGAGCAGTTCTTC. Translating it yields CASSEGQSYNEQFF.

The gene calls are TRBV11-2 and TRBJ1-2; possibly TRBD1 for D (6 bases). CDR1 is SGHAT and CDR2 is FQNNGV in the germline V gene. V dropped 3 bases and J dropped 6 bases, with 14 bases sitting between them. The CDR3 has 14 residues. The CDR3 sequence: CASSFRGGLDGYTF. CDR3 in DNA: TGTGCCAGCAGCTTTAGGGGGGGCCTGGATGGCTACACCTTC.

The chain's CDR3 is CASSYSRADTQYF. CDR3 coding DNA: TGTGCCAGCAGTTACTCGCGGGCAGATACGCAGTATTTT. This chain connects TRBV6-5 to TRBJ2-3, with D possibly being TRBD2 (5 bases). V lost 0 bases, J lost 4 bases, and 5 bases lay in between. CDR1 is MNHEY and CDR2 is SVGAGI in the germline V gene. The CDR3 is 13 residues long.

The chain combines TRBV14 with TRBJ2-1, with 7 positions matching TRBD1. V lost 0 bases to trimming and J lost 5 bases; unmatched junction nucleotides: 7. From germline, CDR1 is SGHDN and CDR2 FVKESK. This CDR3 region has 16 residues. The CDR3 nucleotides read TGTGCCAGCAGCCAAGAACCGGGACAGTCGGACAATGAGCAGTTCTTC. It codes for CASSQEPGQSDNEQFF.

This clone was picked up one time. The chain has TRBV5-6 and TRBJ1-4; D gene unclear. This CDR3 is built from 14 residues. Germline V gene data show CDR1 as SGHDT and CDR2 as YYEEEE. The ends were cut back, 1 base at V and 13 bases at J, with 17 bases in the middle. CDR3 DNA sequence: TGTGCCAGCAGCTTGAATGTATTCGGGCCGGGACTGTTTTTT. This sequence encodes CASSLNVFGPGLFF.

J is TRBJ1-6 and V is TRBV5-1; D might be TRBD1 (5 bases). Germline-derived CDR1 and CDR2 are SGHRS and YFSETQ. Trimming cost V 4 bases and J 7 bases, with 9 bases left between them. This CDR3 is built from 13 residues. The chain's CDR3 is CASSEGPNSPLHF. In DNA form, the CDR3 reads TGCGCCAGCAGCGAGGGGCCCAATTCACCCCTCCACTTT.

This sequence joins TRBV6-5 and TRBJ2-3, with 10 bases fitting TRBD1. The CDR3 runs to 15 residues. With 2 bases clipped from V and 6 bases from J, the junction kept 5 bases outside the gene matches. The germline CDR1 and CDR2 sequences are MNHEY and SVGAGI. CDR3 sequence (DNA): TGTGCCAGCAGTTACCGGGACAGGGGCGTGGATACGCAGTATTTT. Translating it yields CASSYRDRGVDTQYF.

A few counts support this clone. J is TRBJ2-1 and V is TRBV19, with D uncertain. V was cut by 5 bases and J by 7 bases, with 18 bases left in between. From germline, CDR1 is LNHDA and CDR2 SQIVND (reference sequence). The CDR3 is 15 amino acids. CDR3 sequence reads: CASSSIDLNLNEQFF. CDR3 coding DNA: TGTGCCAGTAGTTCAATCGACCTGAATTTGAATGAGCAGTTCTTC.

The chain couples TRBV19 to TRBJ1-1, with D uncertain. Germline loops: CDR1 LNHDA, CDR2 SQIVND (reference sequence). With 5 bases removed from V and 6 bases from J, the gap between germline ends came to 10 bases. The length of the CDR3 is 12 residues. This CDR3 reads CASSLGVSEAFF. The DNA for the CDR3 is TGTGCCAGTAGTTTGGGTGTCTCTGAAGCTTTCTTT.

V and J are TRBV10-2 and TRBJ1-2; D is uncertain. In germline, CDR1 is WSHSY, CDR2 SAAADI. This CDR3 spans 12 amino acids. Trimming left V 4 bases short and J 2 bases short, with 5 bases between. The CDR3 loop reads CASSAENYGYTF. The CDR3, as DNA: TGCGCCAGCAGTGCGGAGAACTATGGCTACACCTTC.

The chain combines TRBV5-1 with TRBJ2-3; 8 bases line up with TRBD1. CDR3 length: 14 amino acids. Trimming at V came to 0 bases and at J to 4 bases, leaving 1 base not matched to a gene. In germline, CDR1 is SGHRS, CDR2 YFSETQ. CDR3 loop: CASSLADRADTQYF. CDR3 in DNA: TGCGCCAGCAGCTTGGCGGACAGGGCAGATACGCAGTATTTT.

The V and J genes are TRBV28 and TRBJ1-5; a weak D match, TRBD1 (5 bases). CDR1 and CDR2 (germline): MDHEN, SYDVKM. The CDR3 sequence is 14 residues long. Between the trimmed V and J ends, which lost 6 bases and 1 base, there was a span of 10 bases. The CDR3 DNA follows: TGTGCCAGCAGGCTCCGGGACAGCAATCAGCCCCAGCATTTT. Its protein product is CASRLRDSNQPQHF. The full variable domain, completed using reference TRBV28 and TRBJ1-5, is DVKVTQSSRYLVKRTGEKVFLECVQDMDHENMFWYRQDPGLGLRLIYFSYDVKMKEKGDIPEGYSVSREKKERFSLILESASTNQTSMYLCASRLRDSNQPQHFGDGTRLSIL.

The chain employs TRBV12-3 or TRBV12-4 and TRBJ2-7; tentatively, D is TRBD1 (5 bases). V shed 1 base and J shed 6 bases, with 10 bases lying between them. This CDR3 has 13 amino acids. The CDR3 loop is CASSLDGTGEQYF. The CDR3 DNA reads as TGTGCCAGCAGTTTAGACGGCACAGGCGAGCAGTACTTC.

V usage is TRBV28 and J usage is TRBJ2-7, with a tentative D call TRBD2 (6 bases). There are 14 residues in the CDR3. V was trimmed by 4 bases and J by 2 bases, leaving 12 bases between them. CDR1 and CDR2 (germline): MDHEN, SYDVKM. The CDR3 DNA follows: TGTGCCAGCAGTTCCCCCGGGGGACCCTACGAGCAGTACTTC. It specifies CASSSPGGPYEQYF.